What follows are 26 T cell receptor beta chains derived from one specimen sequenced in a study of long-term antiretroviral therapy in people with HIV. At survey level, the immunoSEQ assay was run in its v3.0 version. Clones were sequenced by immunoSEQ multiplex PCR, and TCRdb holds only the in-frame ones, with some missing. Here the sample spans around 30,000 clones, around 85% being singletons. The source was unsorted PBMCs, collected 3 years after starting antiretroviral therapy. The receptors come from a man aged 35 to 55 with HIV.

The V call is TRBV4-1, the J call TRBJ2-7; 11 bases align to TRBD1. The CDR3 has 15 residues. Germline CDR1 MGHRA, CDR2 YSYEKL. V trimming: 4 bases; J trimming: 4 bases; junction bases outside the gene matches: 6. Here the CDR3 reads CASSLGTGGGYEQYF. The CDR3 nucleotides read TGCGCCAGCAGCCTCGGGACAGGGGGAGGATACGAGCAGTACTTC.

Here the CDR3 DNA reads TGTGCCAGCAGCCAAGAGGGAGCGGGAGGGCCCCGAGAGCAGTTCTTC. Its protein product is CASSQEGAGGPREQFF. V gene TRBV4-2 combines with J gene TRBJ2-1, with 10 positions matching TRBD2. The CDR3 has 16 amino acids. The V gene's germline CDR1 is LGHNA and CDR2 YNFKEQ. Germline trimming cut 0 bases from V and 10 bases from J; bases unmatched to any gene: 9.

The chain couples TRBV7-9 to TRBJ2-3; possible D gene TRBD1, 5 bases. CDR3 length equals 15 residues. Germline loops: CDR1 SEHNR, CDR2 FQNEAQ (reference sequence). V lost 6 bases to trimming and J lost 0 bases, with 13 bases between them. The CDR3 DNA reads as TGTGCCAGCAGGAAACTTCAGGGTAGCACAGATACGCAGTATTTT. This translates into CASRKLQGSTDTQYF.

The genes are TRBV4-1 and TRBJ1-1; the D is unclear. Trimming left V 1 base short and J 0 bases short, with 6 bases between. CDR1 is MGHRA, CDR2 YSYEKL, per germline. CDR3 length equals 14 residues. The CDR3 sequence: CASSQGRLNTEAFF. The CDR3 DNA follows: TGCGCCAGCAGCCAAGGACGGCTGAACACTGAAGCTTTCTTT.

Only one count was recorded for this clone. The chain uses TRBV4-1 and TRBJ1-1; D is perhaps TRBD1 (5 bases). The germline V gene encodes CDR1 MGHRA and CDR2 YSYEKL. This CDR3 contains 13 residues. The germline V and J ends were trimmed by 4 bases and 8 bases, with 14 bases remaining between them. The CDR3 DNA reads TGCGCCAGCAGCCCCCGGGACCCCCGGGAAGCTTTCTTT. Its translation is CASSPRDPREAFF.

The chain carries TRBV27 and TRBJ1-5; D might be TRBD1 (6 bases). This CDR3 has 15 amino acids. Germline CDR1 and CDR2: MNHEY and SMNVEV (reference sequence). Trimming took 6 bases from V and 6 from J, leaving 18 bases between them. CDR3 amino acids: CASSLVSGAGQPQHF. The CDR3 DNA sequence: TGTGCCAGCAGCTTGGTGTCAGGGGCGGGTCAGCCCCAGCATTTT.

The CDR3 bases are TGCGCCAGCAGCTTGGTGGATGGCAGAGGTGGAAACACCATATATTTT. Its translation: CASSLVDGRGGNTIYF. This rearrangement joins TRBV5-1 to TRBJ1-3; no clear D. Between the trimmed V and J ends, which lost 0 bases and 3 bases, there was a span of 13 bases. The germline gives CDR1 SGHRS, CDR2 YFSETQ. The length of the CDR3 is 16 residues.

The V call is TRBV19, the J call TRBJ2-5; D gene ambiguous. The germline V gene has CDR1 LNHDA and CDR2 SQIVND (reference sequence). The CDR3 totals 14 residues. V lost 8 bases to trimming and J lost 2 bases, with 15 bases between them. CDR3 amino acids: CASGYGSGQETQYF. Written as DNA, the CDR3 is TGTGCCAGTGGATATGGGTCAGGACAAGAGACCCAGTACTTC.

This chain uses TRBV5-1 with TRBJ2-2; no reliable D call. Per germline, CDR1 SGHRS and CDR2 YFSETQ. V gave up 4 bases and J gave up 8 bases, with 9 bases separating them. The CDR3 is made up of 12 amino acids. This CDR3 is CASSPREGELFF. Here the CDR3 DNA reads TGCGCCAGCAGCCCCCGTGAGGGGGAGCTGTTTTTT.

This clone has only a few counts. The chain employs TRBV4-2 and TRBJ2-7; unclear D gene. The CDR3 sequence is 14 residues long. Trimming left V 0 bases short and J 0 bases short, with 6 bases between. The germline V gene has CDR1 LGHNA and CDR2 YNFKEQ. CDR3 in amino acids: CASSQDGISYEQYF. In DNA form, the CDR3 reads TGTGCCAGCAGCCAAGATGGAATCTCCTACGAGCAGTACTTC.

V and J are TRBV11-2 and TRBJ2-5; 9 nucleotides agree with TRBD2. CDR1 is SGHAT and CDR2 is FQNNGV in the germline V gene. Trimming took 3 bases from V and 5 from J; bases not matched to a gene: 7. The CDR3 has 15 amino acids. The CDR3 sequence: CASSFPLAGVETQYF. CDR3 sequence (DNA): TGTGCCAGCAGCTTCCCCTTAGCGGGAGTGGAGACCCAGTACTTC.

This sequence joins TRBV7-9 and TRBJ2-7; TRBD2 might be the D (6 bases). The CDR3 length is 15 residues. V gave up 0 bases and J gave up 5 bases, with 14 bases separating them. Germline CDR1 reads SEHNR; CDR2 reads FQNEAQ (reference sequence). The CDR3 bases are TGTGCCAGCAGCTTAGCTACTAGCAGTGGCGACGAGCAGTACTTC. This codes for CASSLATSSGDEQYF.

CDR3 in amino acids: CASSDPELGPTDTQYF. The DNA for the CDR3 is TGCGCCAGCAGTGATCCCGAACTAGGACCTACAGATACGCAGTATTTT. The J gene is TRBJ2-3, the V gene TRBV10-2; D is possibly TRBD2 (5 bases). Trimming cost V 3 bases and J 3 bases, with 16 bases left between them. Per germline, CDR1 WSHSY and CDR2 SAAADI. The CDR3 runs to 16 residues.

This clone has just one count. The chain has TRBV2 and TRBJ1-5, with no clear D. V shed 7 bases and J shed 1 base, with 8 bases lying between them. The CDR3 is 13 residues long. Germline V CDR1 and CDR2: SNHLY, FYNNEI. Here the CDR3 reads CASTIQSNQPQHF. The CDR3 bases are TGTGCCAGCACCATACAGAGCAATCAGCCCCAGCATTTT.

The V call is TRBV7-3, the J call TRBJ2-2; the match to TRBD1 covers 10 bases. With V trimmed by 3 bases and J by 7 bases, 8 bases remained unmatched. This CDR3 comprises 16 residues. Germline CDR1 reads SGHTA; CDR2 reads FQGTGA. The CDR3 loop is CASSFRTGGVNGELFF. For the CDR3, the DNA is TGTGCCAGCAGCTTCAGGACAGGGGGGGTGAACGGGGAGCTGTTTTTT. The whole variable domain, remainder taken from reference TRBV7-3 and TRBJ2-2, is GAGVSQTPSNKVTEKGKYVELRCDPISGHTALYWYRQSLGQGPEFLIYFQGTGAADDSGLPNDRFFAVRPEGSVSTLKIQRTERGDSAVYLCASSFRTGGVNGELFFGEGSRLTVL.

The chain combines TRBV5-6 with TRBJ1-6, with TRBD1 matching 9 bases. J gave up 10 bases and V 1 base, and 12 bases lay outside the gene matches. Germline values: CDR1 SGHDT, CDR2 YYEEEE. The CDR3 consists of 17 residues. The CDR3 sequence: CASSLFGGQGSESPLHF. CDR3 DNA sequence: TGTGCCAGCAGCTTGTTTGGAGGACAGGGGTCTGAATCACCCCTCCACTTT.

The sample holds one count of this clone. The chain links TRBV11-3 to TRBJ2-3; the D is unclear. There are 12 residues in the CDR3. Germline-derived CDR1 and CDR2 are SGHNT and YENEEA. V was cut by 1 base and J by 4 bases, with 3 bases left in between. The CDR3 reads CASSLGSDTQYF. In DNA form, the CDR3 reads TGTGCCAGCAGCTTAGGGTCAGATACGCAGTATTTT.

V and J are TRBV15 and TRBJ1-5; no clear D. V was cut by 6 bases and J by 0 bases, with 12 bases left in between. Germline V CDR1 and CDR2: LNHNV, YYDKDF (reference sequence). CDR3 length: 15 amino acids. CDR3 DNA: TGTGCCACCAGTGAGAAAGCTTATAGCAATCAGCCCCAGCATTTT. Protein sequence: CATSEKAYSNQPQHF.

The chain employs TRBV7-9 and TRBJ1-4; D gene ambiguous. The CDR3 covers 14 residues. V dropped 0 bases and J dropped 7 bases, with 9 bases sitting between them. Looked up from germline, CDR1 is SEHNR and CDR2 is FQNEAQ (reference sequence). CDR3 in DNA: TGTGCCAGCAGCTTAGCGGAAAAGGGTGAAAAACTGTTTTTT. Its protein product is CASSLAEKGEKLFF. The full variable domain, in which reference TRBV7-9 and TRBJ1-4 provide the parts outside the CDR3, is DTGVSQNPRHKITKRGQNVTFRCDPISEHNRLYWYRQTLGQGPEFLTYFQNEAQLEKSRLLSDRFSAERPKGSFSTLEIQRTEQGDSAMYLCASSLAEKGEKLFFGSGTQLSVL.

This chain uses TRBV30 with TRBJ1-4, with a possible D match to TRBD1 (5 bases). Germline V gene sequence: CDR1 GTSNPN, CDR2 SVGIG (reference sequence). The length of the CDR3 is 15 residues. The V and J ends lost 0 bases and 3 bases respectively, with 11 bases between them. The CDR3 DNA reads TGTGCCTGGAGTGTAGGCCAGGGAGCTAATGAAAAACTGTTTTTT. Residues: CAWSVGQGANEKLFF.

This sequence joins TRBV4-1 and TRBJ2-7; D might be TRBD2 (5 bases). The CDR3 totals 16 residues. V was cut by 1 base and J by 2 bases, with 15 bases left in between. CDR1 is MGHRA, CDR2 YSYEKL, per germline. The CDR3 nucleotides are TGCGCCAGCAGCCAAGGATCGCTAGCTATGGCCTACGAGCAGTACTTC. As protein: CASSQGSLAMAYEQYF.

The rearrangement links TRBV10-3 to TRBJ2-7; the D call may be TRBD1 or TRBD2 (5 bases each). Trimming removed 2 bases at V and 3 bases at J, with 17 bases between. From germline, CDR1 is ENHRY and CDR2 SYGVKD. The CDR3 consists of 16 residues. Here the CDR3 DNA reads TGTGCCATCAGTGAGGCGGGTTTGGGACGGAACTACGAGCAGTACTTC. It is translated as CAISEAGLGRNYEQYF.

The V and J genes are TRBV19 and TRBJ2-5; D perhaps matches TRBD2 (5 bases). Trimming cost V 10 bases and J 1 base, with 22 bases left between them. CDR3 length: 16 residues. Germline values: CDR1 LNHDA, CDR2 SQIVND (reference sequence). Here the CDR3 DNA reads TGTGCCATCCTACACGCCCGGTCGGGGATCCAAGAGACCCAGTACTTC. Amino acids: CAILHARSGIQETQYF.

The rearrangement links TRBV5-1 to TRBJ2-4; perhaps D is TRBD1 or TRBD2 (6 bases each). V lost 1 base and J lost 7, with 12 bases in between. The CDR3 runs to 14 residues. Germline CDR1 SGHRS, CDR2 YFSETQ. The CDR3 loop reads CASSLWGAENIQYF. In DNA, the CDR3 is TGCGCCAGCAGCTTGTGGGGGGCTGAGAACATTCAGTACTTC.

V is TRBV7-9 and J is TRBJ2-1; TRBD1 aligns across 10 bases. V trimming: 5 bases; J trimming: 5 bases; junction bases outside the gene matches: 6. Germline V lookup: CDR1 SEHNR, CDR2 FQNEAQ (reference sequence). There are 15 residues in the CDR3. CDR3 DNA: TGTGCCAGCAGCCGTTCCGGGACAGGGGACAATGAGCAGTTCTTC. Amino acids: CASSRSGTGDNEQFF. Using reference TRBV7-9 and TRBJ2-1 for the parts outside the CDR3, the full variable domain is DTGVSQNPRHKITKRGQNVTFRCDPISEHNRLYWYRQTLGQGPEFLTYFQNEAQLEKSRLLSDRFSAERPKGSFSTLEIQRTEQGDSAMYLCASSRSGTGDNEQFFGPGTRLTVL.

J is TRBJ2-1 and V is TRBV6-4; TRBD2 matches at 10 bases. Trimming at V came to 4 bases and at J to 0 bases, leaving 3 bases not matched to a gene. CDR1 is MRHNA and CDR2 is SNTAGT in the germline V gene. The CDR3 spans 16 residues. The CDR3 DNA sequence: TGTGCCAGCAGTGTTGCTAGCGGGAGCTCCTACAATGAGCAGTTCTTC. Its protein is CASSVASGSSYNEQFF.